The clone carrying this T cell receptor (beta chain) was counted only a few times. Its antigen is unknown. These data are taken from a study of blood T cells in healthy people across ages. Germline V lookup: CDR1 SEHNR, CDR2 FQNEAQ (reference sequence). Trimming removed 4 bases from V and 9 bases from J; junction bases left unmatched: 6. The CDR3 is 13 residues long. Next came a second PCR, run for about 6 to 12 cycles, which used a sample-barcoded 5' primer along with a J-beta primer mix. TCRdb analysed the 5' RACE reads with MiXCR anew, one entry per CDR3 protein. The sample yields roughly 550,000 distinct CDR3 sequences, under 30% seen once. Study observations and caveats: In the absence of known donor CMV status, changes in expanded clonotypes were possibly confounded.

The sample was also linked to a second study, of T cells of mothers and their children.

This TCR came from a boy between 10 and 17 years old in good health. This chain joins TRBV7-9 and TRBJ2-1, with 7 bases aligning to TRBD2. Sequenced material: blood. CDR3 region: CASSSTSDVEQFF. The CDR3 DNA is TGTGCCAGCAGCTCTACTAGCGATGTTGAGCAGTTCTTC.